This T cell receptor beta chain came from a study of T cell responses to AZD1222 COVID-19 vaccine. This CDR3 has 17 amino acids. Germline lookup yields CDR1 SGHRS and CDR2 YFSETQ. V gave up 1 base and J gave up 8 bases; unmatched junction bases: 14. This clone was seen many times. Data came from immunoSEQ multiplex PCR; TCRdb stores just in-frame clones and leaves some out. The profile shows about 130,000 clones, 84% of them singletons. The source was peripheral blood, collected on day 0 of AZD1222 vaccination. This TCR was recovered from an adult in good health. The chain is built from TRBV5-1 and TRBJ1-4; 7 bases agree with TRBD1. The CDR3, as DNA: TGCGCCAGCAGCTTGAAAAAGGGACAGCGTGGAGTGGAAAAACTGTTTTTT. Its protein is CASSLKKGQRGVEKLFF.